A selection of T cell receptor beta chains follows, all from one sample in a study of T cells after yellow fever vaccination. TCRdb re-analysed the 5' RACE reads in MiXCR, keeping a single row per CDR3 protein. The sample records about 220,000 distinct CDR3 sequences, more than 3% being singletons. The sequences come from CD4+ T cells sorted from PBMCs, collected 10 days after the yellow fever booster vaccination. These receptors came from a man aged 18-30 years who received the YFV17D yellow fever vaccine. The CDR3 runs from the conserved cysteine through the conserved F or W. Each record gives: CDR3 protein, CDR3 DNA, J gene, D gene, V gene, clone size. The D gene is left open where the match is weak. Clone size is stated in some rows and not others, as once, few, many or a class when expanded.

CASSLTGANTEAFF TGTGCCAGCAGCTTAACAGGGGCAAACACTGAAGCTTTCTTT TRBJ1-1 TRBD1 TRBV11-2 many
CASSQETARRVGPYNSPLHF TGTGCCAGCAGCCAAGAAACGGCGCGGCGGGTTGGCCCCTATAATTCACCCCTCCACTTT TRBJ1-6 . TRBV4-2 many
CASSDGTGLRGYTF TGCGCCAGCAGCGACGGGACCGGTCTTCGTGGCTACACCTTC TRBJ1-2 . TRBV5-1 few
CAWSRAGGGTEAFF TGTGCCTGGAGTCGGGCAGGGGGAGGAACTGAAGCTTTCTTT TRBJ1-1 TRBD1 TRBV30 few
CSARAPGGTQETQYF TGCAGTGCTAGAGCGCCGGGGGGGACCCAAGAGACCCAGTACTTC TRBJ2-5 TRBD2 TRBV20-1 few
CASSQLRTALFF TGCGCCAGCAGCCAGCTTCGGACCGCACTGTTTTTT TRBJ1-4 . TRBV4-1 few
CSAKPGRHGYTF TGCAGTGCTAAACCGGGACGTCATGGCTACACCTTC TRBJ1-2 . TRBV20-1 .
CASSLWRGEEAFF TGTGCCAGCAGCTTGTGGCGGGGAGAAGAAGCTTTCTTT TRBJ1-1 . TRBV5-6 .
CASSGGSPGADTQYF TGTGCCAGCAGCGGTGGATCGCCCGGGGCAGATACGCAGTATTTT TRBJ2-3 . TRBV9 .
CASSLGGSYEQYF TGTGCCAGCAGCCTCGGGGGCTCCTACGAGCAGTACTTC TRBJ2-7 . TRBV25-1 many
CSAREAGVPGYTF TGCAGTGCTAGAGAAGCAGGGGTTCCTGGCTACACCTTC TRBJ1-2 . TRBV20-1 .
CAISARGSGGQQYF TGTGCCATCAGTGCCCGGGGTAGCGGTGGCCAGCAGTACTTC TRBJ2-7 . TRBV10-3 many
CASSFGRGYGYTF TGTGCCAGCAGTTTCGGGCGTGGCTATGGCTACACCTTC TRBJ1-2 . TRBV12-3/TRBV12-4 many
CSARDPGNQPQHF TGCAGTGCTAGAGATCCGGGGAATCAGCCCCAGCATTTT TRBJ1-5 . TRBV20-1 .
CASSQDLARELFF TGTGCCAGCAGCCAAGATCTCGCCCGGGAGCTGTTTTTT TRBJ2-2 . TRBV14 many
CSALGGPNTEAFF TGCAGTGCCTTGGGGGGCCCGAACACTGAAGCTTTCTTT TRBJ1-1 . TRBV20-1 few
CASSQEGGITYNSPLHF TGCGCCAGCAGCCAAGAAGGGGGTATCACCTATAATTCACCCCTCCACTTT TRBJ1-6 . TRBV4-1 many
CASTEGQGGSPLHF TGTGCCAGCACTGAGGGACAGGGGGGTTCACCCCTCCACTTT TRBJ1-6 TRBD1 TRBV12-3/TRBV12-4 many
CASSYSILPYTEAFF TGTGCCAGCAGTTACTCAATTCTTCCCTACACTGAAGCTTTCTTT TRBJ1-1 . TRBV6-5 many